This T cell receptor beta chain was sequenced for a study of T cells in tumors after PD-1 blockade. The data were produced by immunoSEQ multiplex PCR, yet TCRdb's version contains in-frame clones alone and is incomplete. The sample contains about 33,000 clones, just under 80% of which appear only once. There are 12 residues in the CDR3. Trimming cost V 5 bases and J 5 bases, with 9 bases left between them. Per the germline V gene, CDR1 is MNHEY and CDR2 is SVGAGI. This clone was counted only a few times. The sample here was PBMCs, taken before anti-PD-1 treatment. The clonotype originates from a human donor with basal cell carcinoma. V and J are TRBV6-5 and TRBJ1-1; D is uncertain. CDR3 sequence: CASSLRGTEAFF. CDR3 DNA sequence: TGTGCCAGCAGTCTCAGAGGGACTGAAGCTTTCTTT.